The rows below give T cell receptor beta chains drawn from one sample of a study of blood T cell repertoires in COVID-19. The data were produced by immunoSEQ multiplex PCR, yet TCRdb's version contains in-frame clones alone and is incomplete. The data show roughly 340,000 clones, approximately 87% seen once. Sequenced sample: peripheral blood. All receptors derive from a woman in her 50s with COVID-19, enrolled during active disease. Both conserved end residues are part of each CDR3. D genes are given only for firm matches. The size of a clone is reported for some rows only, either as once, few or many, or as a class for expanded clones.

NA,TRBJ1-5,TRBD1,TRBV24-1,TGTGCCACCAGAGGGGGCGGGACAGGGAATCAGCCCCAGCATTTT,CATRGGGTGNQPQHF
NA,TRBJ2-7,NA,TRBV3-1/TRBV3-2,TGTGCCAGCAGCCTCGCGGACAGTTACGAGCAGTACTTC,CASSLADSYEQYF
NA,TRBJ2-1,NA,TRBV30,TGTGCCTGGGAGCAGGGAATAGGGGCAGTCAATGAGCAGTTCTTC,CAWEQGIGAVNEQFF
NA,TRBJ2-7,TRBD2,TRBV19,TGTGCCAGTAATCTAGCGGGAGAGGCCTACGAGCAGTACTTC,CASNLAGEAYEQYF
NA,TRBJ2-6,TRBD1,TRBV5-1,TGCGCCAGCAGCCCCGGGACAGAGAGCTCTGGGGCCAACGTCCTGACTTTC,CASSPGTESSGANVLTF
NA,TRBJ1-5,TRBD1,TRBV5-1,TGCGCCAGCAGCCCCCAGACAGGGGATGGTCAGCCCCAGCATTTT,CASSPQTGDGQPQHF
NA,TRBJ1-1,NA,TRBV5-8,TGTGCCAGCAGCTTGGCCCGAACGAGCATGAACACTGAAGCTTTCTTT,CASSLARTSMNTEAFF
once,TRBJ1-6,NA,TRBV4-2,TGTGCCAGCAGCCAAGATCCCCCGGGGTTCTCCTATAATTCACCCCTCCACTTT,CASSQDPPGFSYNSPLHF
NA,TRBJ2-7,TRBD1,TRBV6-5,TGTGCCAGCAGTTACTCATGGACAGGGTACGAGCAGTACTTC,CASSYSWTGYEQYF
NA,TRBJ1-3,NA,TRBV7-9,TGTGCCAGCAGCAGCGACAGATCCACGGGAAACACCATATATTTT,CASSSDRSTGNTIYF
once,TRBJ2-1,TRBD2,TRBV24-1,TGTGCCACCAGTGCGACGAGCGGGGAGGGCCTGAATGAGCAGTTCTTC,CATSATSGEGLNEQFF
NA,TRBJ1-5,NA,TRBV5-8,TGTGCCAGCAGCTTAGCGGAGGAGGGGAATCAGCCCCAGCATTTT,CASSLAEEGNQPQHF
NA,TRBJ2-7,NA,TRBV30,TGTGCCTGGAGTGTAGGCGGGTATACCTACGAGCAGTACTTC,CAWSVGGYTYEQYF
NA,TRBJ2-7,TRBD2,TRBV18,TGTGCCAGCTCACCACGGGCCCTAGCGGGAGGCATGCGGGGTGAGCAGTACTTC,CASSPRALAGGMRGEQYF
once,TRBJ1-5,NA,TRBV4-2,TGTGCCAGCAGCCAAGATCTTCAGGGGCAGGGCAATCAGCCCCAGCATTTT,CASSQDLQGQGNQPQHF
NA,TRBJ1-6,NA,TRBV28,TGTGCCAGCAGTTTGGAACGGGGAACCTCACCCCTCCACTTT,CASSLERGTSPLHF
NA,TRBJ1-1,TRBD1,TRBV18,TGTGCCAGCTCACCAGAGACAGGGTTGAACACTGAAGCTTTCTTT,CASSPETGLNTEAFF
once,TRBJ2-1,NA,TRBV10-1,TGCGCCAGCAGTGAGTCGAGAGCGTCCGGGGGTAATGAGCAGTTCTTC,CASSESRASGGNEQFF
NA,TRBJ1-1,TRBD1,TRBV7-9,TGTGCCAGCAGTTTACAGGGGGGTGAAGCTTTCTTT,CASSLQGGEAFF